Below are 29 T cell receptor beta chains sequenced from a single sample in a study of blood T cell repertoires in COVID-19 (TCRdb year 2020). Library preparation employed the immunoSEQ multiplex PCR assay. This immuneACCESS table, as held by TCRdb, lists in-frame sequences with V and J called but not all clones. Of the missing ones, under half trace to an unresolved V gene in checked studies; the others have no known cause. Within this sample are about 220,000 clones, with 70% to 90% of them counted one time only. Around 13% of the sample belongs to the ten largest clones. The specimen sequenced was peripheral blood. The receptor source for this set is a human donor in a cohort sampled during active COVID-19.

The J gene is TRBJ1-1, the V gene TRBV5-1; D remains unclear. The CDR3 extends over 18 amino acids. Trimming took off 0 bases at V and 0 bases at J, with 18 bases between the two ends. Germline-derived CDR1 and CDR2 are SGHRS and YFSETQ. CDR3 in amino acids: CASSLAHTPTPMNTEAFF. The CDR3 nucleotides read TGCGCCAGCAGCTTGGCGCACACCCCAACACCGATGAACACTGAAGCTTTCTTT.

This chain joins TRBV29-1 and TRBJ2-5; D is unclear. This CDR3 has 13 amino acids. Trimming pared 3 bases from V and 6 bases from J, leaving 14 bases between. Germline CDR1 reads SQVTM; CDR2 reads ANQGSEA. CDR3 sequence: CSVESVAGKTQYF. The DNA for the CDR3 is TGCAGCGTTGAGTCGGTAGCCGGAAAGACCCAGTACTTC.

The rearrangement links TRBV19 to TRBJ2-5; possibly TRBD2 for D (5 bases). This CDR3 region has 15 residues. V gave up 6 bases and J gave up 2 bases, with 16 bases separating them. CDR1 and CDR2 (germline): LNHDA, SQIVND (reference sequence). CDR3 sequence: CASRDSFSIQETQYF. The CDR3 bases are TGTGCCAGTAGGGACTCGTTTAGCATTCAAGAGACCCAGTACTTC. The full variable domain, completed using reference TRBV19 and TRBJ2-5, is DGGITQSPKYLFRKEGQNVTLSCEQNLNHDAMYWYRQDPGQGLRLIYYSQIVNDFQKGDIAEGYSVSREKKESFPLTVTSAQKNPTAFYLCASRDSFSIQETQYFGPGTRLLVL.

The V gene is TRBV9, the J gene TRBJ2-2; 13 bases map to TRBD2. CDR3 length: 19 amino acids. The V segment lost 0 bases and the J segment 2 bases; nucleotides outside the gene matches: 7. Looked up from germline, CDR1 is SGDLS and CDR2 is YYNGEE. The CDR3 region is CASSVDLWTSGSNTGELFF. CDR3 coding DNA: TGTGCCAGCAGCGTAGATCTTTGGACTAGCGGGAGCAACACCGGGGAGCTGTTTTTT.

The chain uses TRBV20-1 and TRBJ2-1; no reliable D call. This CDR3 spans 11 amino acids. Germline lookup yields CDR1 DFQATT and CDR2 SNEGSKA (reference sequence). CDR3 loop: CSVQAYNEQFF. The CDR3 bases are TGCTCAGTCCAAGCCTACAATGAGCAGTTCTTC.

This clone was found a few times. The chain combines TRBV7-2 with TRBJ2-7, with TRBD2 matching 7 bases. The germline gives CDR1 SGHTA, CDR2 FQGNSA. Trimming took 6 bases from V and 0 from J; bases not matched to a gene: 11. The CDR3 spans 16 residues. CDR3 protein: CASRPRTSDDSYEQYF. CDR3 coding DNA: TGTGCCAGCAGGCCCCGTACTAGCGACGACTCCTACGAGCAGTACTTC.

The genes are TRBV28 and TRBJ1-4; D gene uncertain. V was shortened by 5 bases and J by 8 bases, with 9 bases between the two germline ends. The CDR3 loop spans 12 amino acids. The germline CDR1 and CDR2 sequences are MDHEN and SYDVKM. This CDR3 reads CASSPGPEKLFF. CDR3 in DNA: TGTGCCAGCAGTCCAGGTCCAGAAAAACTGTTTTTT.

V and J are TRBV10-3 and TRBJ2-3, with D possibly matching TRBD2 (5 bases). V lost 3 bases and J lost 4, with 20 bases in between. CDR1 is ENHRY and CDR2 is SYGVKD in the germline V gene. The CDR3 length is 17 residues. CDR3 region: CAISDSPGVRNADTQYF. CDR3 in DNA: TGTGCCATCAGTGACTCCCCCGGGGTCCGAAACGCAGATACGCAGTATTTT.

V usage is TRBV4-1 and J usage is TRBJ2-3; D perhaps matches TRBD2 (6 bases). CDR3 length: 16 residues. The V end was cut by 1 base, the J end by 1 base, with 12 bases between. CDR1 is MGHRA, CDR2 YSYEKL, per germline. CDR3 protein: CASSQVWGGGTDTQYF. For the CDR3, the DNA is TGCGCCAGCAGCCAAGTCTGGGGCGGGGGCACAGATACGCAGTATTTT.

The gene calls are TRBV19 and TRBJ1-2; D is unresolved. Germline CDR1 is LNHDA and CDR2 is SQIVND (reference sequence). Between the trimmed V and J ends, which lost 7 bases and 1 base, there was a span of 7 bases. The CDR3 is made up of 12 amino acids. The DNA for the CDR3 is TGTGCCAGTAATCCGGGTAACTATGGCTACACCTTC. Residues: CASNPGNYGYTF. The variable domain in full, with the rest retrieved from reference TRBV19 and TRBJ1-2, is DGGITQSPKYLFRKEGQNVTLSCEQNLNHDAMYWYRQDPGQGLRLIYYSQIVNDFQKGDIAEGYSVSREKKESFPLTVTSAQKNPTAFYLCASNPGNYGYTFGSGTRLTVV.

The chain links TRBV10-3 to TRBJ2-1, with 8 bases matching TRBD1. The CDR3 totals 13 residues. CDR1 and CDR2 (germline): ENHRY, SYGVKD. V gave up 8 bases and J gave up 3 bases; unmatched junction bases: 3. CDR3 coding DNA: TGTGCCATCGCCGGGACAGGCTACAATGAGCAGTTCTTC. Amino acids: CAIAGTGYNEQFF.

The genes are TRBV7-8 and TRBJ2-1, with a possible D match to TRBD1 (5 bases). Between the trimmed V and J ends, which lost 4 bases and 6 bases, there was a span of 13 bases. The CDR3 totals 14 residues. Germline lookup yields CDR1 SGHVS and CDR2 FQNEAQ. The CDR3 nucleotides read TGTGCCAGCAGCTCCGGCAAAGGGGCCAATGAGCAGTTCTTC. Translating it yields CASSSGKGANEQFF. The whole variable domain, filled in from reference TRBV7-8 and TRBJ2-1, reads GAGVSQSPRYKVAKRGQDVALRCDPISGHVSLFWYQQALGQGPEFLTYFQNEAQLDKSGLPSDRFFAERPEGSVSTLKIQRTQQEDSAVYLCASSSGKGANEQFFGPGTRLTVL.

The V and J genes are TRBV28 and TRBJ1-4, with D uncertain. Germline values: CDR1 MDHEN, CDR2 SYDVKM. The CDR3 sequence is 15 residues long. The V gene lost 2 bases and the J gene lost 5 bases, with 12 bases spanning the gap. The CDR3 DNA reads TGTGCCAGCAGTTTAAACCGTATGGGCAATGAAAAACTGTTTTTT. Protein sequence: CASSLNRMGNEKLFF.

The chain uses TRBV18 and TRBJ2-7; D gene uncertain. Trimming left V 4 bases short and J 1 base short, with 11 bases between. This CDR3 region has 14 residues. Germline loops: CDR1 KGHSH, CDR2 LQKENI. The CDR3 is CASSQEQLSYEQYF. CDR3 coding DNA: TGTGCCAGCTCACAGGAACAGCTATCCTACGAGCAGTACTTC. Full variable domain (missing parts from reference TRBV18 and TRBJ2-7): NAGVMQNPRHLVRRRGQEARLRCSPMKGHSHVYWYRQLPEEGLKFMVYLQKENIIDESGMPKERFSAEFPKEGPSILRIQQVVRGDSAAYFCASSQEQLSYEQYFGPGTRLTVT.

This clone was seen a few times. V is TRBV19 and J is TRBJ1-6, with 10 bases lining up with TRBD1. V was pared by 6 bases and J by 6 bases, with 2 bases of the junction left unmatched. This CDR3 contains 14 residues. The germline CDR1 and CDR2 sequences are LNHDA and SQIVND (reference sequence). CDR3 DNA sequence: TGTGCCAGTAGCCGGACAGGGGGTAATTCACCCCTCCACTTT. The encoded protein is CASSRTGGNSPLHF.

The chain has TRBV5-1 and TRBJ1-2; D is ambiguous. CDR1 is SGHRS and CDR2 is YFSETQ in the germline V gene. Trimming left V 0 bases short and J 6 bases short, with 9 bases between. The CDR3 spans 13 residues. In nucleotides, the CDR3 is TGCGCCAGCAGCTTGGCCGGGGAAGATGGCTACACCTTC. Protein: CASSLAGEDGYTF.

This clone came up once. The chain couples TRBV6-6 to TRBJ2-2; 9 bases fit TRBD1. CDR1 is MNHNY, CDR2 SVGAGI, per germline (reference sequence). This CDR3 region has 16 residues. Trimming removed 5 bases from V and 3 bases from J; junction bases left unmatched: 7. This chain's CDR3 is CASSRRTGGDTGELFF. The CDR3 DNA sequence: TGTGCCAGCAGTCGACGAACAGGGGGCGACACCGGGGAGCTGTTTTTT.

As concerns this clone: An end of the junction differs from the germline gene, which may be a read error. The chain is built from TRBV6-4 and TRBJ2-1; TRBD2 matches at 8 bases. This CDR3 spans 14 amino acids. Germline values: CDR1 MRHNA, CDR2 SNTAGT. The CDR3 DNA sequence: TGTGCCGGCAGTGGATTAGCGGGACGAGCTGAGCAGTTCTTC. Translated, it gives CAGSGLAGRAEQFF.

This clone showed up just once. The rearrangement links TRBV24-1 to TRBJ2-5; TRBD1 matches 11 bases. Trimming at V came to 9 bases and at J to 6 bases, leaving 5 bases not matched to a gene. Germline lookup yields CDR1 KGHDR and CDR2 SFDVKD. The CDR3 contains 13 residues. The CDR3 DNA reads TGTGCCACCGGACAGGGGGCGGGGAAGACCCAGTACTTC. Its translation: CATGQGAGKTQYF.

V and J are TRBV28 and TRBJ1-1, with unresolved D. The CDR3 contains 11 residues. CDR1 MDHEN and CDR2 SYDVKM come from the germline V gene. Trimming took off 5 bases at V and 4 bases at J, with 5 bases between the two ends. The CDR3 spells CASSVLTEAFF. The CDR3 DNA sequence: TGTGCCAGCAGTGTCCTCACTGAAGCTTTCTTT. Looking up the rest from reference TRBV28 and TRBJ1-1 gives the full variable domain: DVKVTQSSRYLVKRTGEKVFLECVQDMDHENMFWYRQDPGLGLRLIYFSYDVKMKEKGDIPEGYSVSREKKERFSLILESASTNQTSMYLCASSVLTEAFFGQGTRLTVV.

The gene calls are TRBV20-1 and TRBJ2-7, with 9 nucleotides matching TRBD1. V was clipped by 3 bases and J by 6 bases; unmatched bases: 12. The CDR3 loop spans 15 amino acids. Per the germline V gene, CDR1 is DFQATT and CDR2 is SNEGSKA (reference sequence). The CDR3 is CSASRLRGQGAEQYF. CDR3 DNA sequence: TGCAGTGCTAGTCGCCTAAGGGGACAGGGCGCCGAGCAGTACTTC.

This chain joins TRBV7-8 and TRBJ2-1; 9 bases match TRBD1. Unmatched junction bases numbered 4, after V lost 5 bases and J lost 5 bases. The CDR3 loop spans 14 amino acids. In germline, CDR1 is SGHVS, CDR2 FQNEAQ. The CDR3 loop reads CASSRTGAHNEQFF. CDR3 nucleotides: TGTGCCAGCAGCCGGACAGGGGCCCACAATGAGCAGTTCTTC. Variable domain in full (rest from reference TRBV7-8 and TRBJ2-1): GAGVSQSPRYKVAKRGQDVALRCDPISGHVSLFWYQQALGQGPEFLTYFQNEAQLDKSGLPSDRFFAERPEGSVSTLKIQRTQQEDSAVYLCASSRTGAHNEQFFGPGTRLTVL.

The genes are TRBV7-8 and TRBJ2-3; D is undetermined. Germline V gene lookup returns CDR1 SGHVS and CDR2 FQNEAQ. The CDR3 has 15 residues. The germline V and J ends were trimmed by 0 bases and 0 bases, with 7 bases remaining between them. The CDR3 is CASSLASFSTDTQYF. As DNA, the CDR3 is TGTGCCAGCAGCTTAGCGAGTTTTAGCACAGATACGCAGTATTTT.

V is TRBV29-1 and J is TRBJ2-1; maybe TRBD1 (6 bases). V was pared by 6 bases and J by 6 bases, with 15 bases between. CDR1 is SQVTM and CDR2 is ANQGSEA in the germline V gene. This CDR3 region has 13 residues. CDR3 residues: CSVHRVWSNEQFF. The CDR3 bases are TGCAGCGTGCACAGGGTGTGGAGCAATGAGCAGTTCTTC.

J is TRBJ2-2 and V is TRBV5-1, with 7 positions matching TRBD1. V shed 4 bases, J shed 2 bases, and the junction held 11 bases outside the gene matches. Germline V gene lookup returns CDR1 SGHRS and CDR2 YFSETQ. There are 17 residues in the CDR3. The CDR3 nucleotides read TGCGCCAGCAGCATTATTCCGGGACAGAGTAACACCGGGGAGCTGTTTTTT. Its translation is CASSIIPGQSNTGELFF. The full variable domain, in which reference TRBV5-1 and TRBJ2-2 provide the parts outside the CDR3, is KAGVTQTPRYLIKTRGQQVTLSCSPISGHRSVSWYQQTPGQGLQFLFEYFSETQRNKGNFPGRFSGRQFSNSRSEMNVSTLELGDSALYLCASSIIPGQSNTGELFFGEGSRLTVL.

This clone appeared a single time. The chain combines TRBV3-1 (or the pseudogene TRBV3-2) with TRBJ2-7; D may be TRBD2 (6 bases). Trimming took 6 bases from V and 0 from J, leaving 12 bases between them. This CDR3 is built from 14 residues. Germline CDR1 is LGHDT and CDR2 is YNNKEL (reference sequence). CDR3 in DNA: TGTGCCAGCAGGCCGCGGGGAAGCTCCTACGAGCAGTACTTC. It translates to CASRPRGSSYEQYF.

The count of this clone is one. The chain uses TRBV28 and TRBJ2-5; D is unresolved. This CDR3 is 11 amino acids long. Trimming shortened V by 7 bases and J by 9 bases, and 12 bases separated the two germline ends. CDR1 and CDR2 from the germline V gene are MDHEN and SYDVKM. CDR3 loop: CASISARAQYF. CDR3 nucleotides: TGTGCCAGCATTTCCGCCCGGGCCCAGTACTTC.

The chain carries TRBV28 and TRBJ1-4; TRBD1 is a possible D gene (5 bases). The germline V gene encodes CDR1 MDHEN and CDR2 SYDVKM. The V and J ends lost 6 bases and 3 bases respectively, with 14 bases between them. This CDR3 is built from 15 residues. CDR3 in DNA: TGTGCCAGCAGCAGCGCGGGGGGACCTAATGAAAAACTGTTTTTT. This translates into CASSSAGGPNEKLFF.

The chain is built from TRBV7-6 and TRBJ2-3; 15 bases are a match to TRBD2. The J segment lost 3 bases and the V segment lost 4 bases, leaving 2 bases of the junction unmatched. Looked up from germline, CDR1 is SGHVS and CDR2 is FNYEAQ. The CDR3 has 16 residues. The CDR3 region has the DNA TGTGCCAGCAGCTCGGGACTAGCGGGGGGTACAGATACGCAGTATTTT. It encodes CASSSGLAGGTDTQYF.